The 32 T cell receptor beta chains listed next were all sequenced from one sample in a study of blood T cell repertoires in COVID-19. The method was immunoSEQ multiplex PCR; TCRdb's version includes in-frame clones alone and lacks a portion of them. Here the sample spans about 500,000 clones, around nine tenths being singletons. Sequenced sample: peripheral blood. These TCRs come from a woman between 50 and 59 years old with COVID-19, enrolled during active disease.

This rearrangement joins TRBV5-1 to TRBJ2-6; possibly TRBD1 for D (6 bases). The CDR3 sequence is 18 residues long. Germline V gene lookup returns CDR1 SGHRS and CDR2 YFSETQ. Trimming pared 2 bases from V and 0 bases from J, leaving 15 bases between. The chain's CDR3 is CASSFWTDSSSGANVLTF. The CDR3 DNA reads TGCGCCAGCAGCTTTTGGACAGATTCAAGCTCTGGGGCCAACGTCCTGACTTTC.

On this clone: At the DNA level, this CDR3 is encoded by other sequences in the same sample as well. CDR3 nucleotides: TGCGCCAGCAGCGGGGGACAGGGGATATATGGCTACACCTTC. Amino acids: CASSGGQGIYGYTF. J is TRBJ1-2 and V is TRBV5-1; the match to TRBD1 covers 10 bases. The CDR3 totals 14 residues. Losses at the gene ends were 4 bases for V and 5 bases for J; bases not matched to a gene: 5. Germline V lookup: CDR1 SGHRS, CDR2 YFSETQ. Complete variable domain (other parts from reference TRBV5-1 and TRBJ1-2): KAGVTQTPRYLIKTRGQQVTLSCSPISGHRSVSWYQQTPGQGLQFLFEYFSETQRNKGNFPGRFSGRQFSNSRSEMNVSTLELGDSALYLCASSGGQGIYGYTFGSGTRLTVV.

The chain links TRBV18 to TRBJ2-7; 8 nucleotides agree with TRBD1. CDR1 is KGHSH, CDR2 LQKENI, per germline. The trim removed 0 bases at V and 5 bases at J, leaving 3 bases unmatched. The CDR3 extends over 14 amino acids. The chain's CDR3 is CASSPPTGEDEQYF. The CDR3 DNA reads TGTGCCAGCTCACCACCGACAGGGGAGGACGAGCAGTACTTC.

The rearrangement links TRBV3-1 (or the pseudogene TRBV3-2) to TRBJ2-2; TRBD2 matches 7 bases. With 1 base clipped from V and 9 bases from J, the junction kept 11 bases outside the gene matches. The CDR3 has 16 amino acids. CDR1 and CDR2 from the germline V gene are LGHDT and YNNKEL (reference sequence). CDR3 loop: CASSQGPPSGGRELFF. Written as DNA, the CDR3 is TGTGCCAGCAGCCAAGGTCCCCCTAGCGGCGGGCGGGAGCTGTTTTTT.

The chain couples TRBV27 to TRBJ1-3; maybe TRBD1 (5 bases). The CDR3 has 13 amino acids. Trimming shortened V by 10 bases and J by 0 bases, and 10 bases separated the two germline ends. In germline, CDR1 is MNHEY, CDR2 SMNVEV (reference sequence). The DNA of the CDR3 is TGTGCCAAAACAGGCTACTCTGGAAACACCATATATTTT. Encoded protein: CAKTGYSGNTIYF.

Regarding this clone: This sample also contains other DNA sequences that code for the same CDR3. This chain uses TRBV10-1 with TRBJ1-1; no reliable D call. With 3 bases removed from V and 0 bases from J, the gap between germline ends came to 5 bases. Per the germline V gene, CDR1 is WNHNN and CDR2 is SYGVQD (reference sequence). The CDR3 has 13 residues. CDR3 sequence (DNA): TGCGCCAGCAGTGACAGATTGAACACTGAAGCTTTCTTT. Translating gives CASSDRLNTEAFF.

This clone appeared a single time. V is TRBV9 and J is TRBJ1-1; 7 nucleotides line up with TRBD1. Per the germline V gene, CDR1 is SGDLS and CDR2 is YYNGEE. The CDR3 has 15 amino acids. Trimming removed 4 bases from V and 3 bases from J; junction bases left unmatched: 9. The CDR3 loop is CASSPTGTEDTEAFF. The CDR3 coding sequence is TGTGCCAGCAGCCCCACCGGGACAGAAGACACTGAAGCTTTCTTT.

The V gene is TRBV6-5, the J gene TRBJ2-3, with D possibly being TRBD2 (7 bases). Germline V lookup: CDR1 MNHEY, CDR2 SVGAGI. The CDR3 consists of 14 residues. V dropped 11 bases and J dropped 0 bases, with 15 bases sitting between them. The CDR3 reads CAVRAGASTDTQYF. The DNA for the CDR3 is TGTGCCGTCAGGGCGGGGGCCAGCACAGATACGCAGTATTTT.

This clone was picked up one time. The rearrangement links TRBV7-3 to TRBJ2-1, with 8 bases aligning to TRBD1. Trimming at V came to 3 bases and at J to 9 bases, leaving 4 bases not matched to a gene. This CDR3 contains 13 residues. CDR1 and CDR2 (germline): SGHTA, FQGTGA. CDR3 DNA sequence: TGTGCCAGCAGCTTCGACAGGGGTCGTGAGCAGTTCTTC. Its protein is CASSFDRGREQFF.

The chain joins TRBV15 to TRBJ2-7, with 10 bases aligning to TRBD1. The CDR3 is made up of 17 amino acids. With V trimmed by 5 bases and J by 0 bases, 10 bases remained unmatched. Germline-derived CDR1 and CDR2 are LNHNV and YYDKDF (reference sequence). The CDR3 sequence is CATSEGTGAASSYEQYF. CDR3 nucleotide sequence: TGTGCCACCAGCGAAGGGACAGGGGCCGCCAGCTCCTACGAGCAGTACTTC.

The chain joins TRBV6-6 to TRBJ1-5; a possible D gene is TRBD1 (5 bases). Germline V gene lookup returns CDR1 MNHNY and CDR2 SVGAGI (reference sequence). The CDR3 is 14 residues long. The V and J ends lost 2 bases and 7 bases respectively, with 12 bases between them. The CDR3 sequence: CASSYLGGNQPQHF. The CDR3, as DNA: TGTGCCAGCAGTTACCTGGGGGGAAACCAGCCCCAGCATTTT.

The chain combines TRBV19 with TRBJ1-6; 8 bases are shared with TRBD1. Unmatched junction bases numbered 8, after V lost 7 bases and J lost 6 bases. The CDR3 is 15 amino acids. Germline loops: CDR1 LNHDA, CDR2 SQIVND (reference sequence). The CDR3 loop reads CASTPWDRSNSPLHF. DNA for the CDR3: TGTGCCAGTACCCCATGGGACAGGAGTAATTCACCCCTCCACTTT.

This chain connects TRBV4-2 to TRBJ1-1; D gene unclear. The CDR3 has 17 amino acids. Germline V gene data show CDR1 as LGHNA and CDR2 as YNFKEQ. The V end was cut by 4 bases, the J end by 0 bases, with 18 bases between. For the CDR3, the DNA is TGTGCCAGCAGCCCCAAAACACCCGGGTCAGTGAACACTGAAGCTTTCTTT. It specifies CASSPKTPGSVNTEAFF.

The CDR3 region is CAWSVEAANQPQHF. The CDR3 region has the DNA TGTGCCTGGAGTGTAGAGGCAGCTAATCAGCCCCAGCATTTT. The V and J genes are TRBV30 and TRBJ1-5; no clear D gene. The V end was cut by 0 bases, the J end by 4 bases, with 10 bases between. Germline assignment: CDR1 GTSNPN and CDR2 SVGIG (reference sequence). The CDR3 spans 14 residues.

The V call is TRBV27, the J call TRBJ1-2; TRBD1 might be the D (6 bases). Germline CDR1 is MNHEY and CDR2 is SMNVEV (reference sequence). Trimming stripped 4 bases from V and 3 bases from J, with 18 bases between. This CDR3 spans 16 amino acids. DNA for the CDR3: TGTGCCAGCAGTTCGCTCTACAGGGAGTACTACTATGGCTACACCTTC. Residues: CASSSLYREYYYGYTF.

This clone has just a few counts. This CDR3 reads CASSYTRGGAYEQYF. The CDR3 nucleotides are TGTGCCAGCAGTTACACGAGGGGGGGGGCCTACGAGCAGTACTTC. The chain couples TRBV6-2 or TRBV6-3 to TRBJ2-7; maybe TRBD2 (7 bases). Trimming shortened V by 2 bases and J by 2 bases, and 13 bases separated the two germline ends. CDR3 length: 15 amino acids. CDR1 and CDR2 from the germline V gene are MNHEY and SVGEGT.

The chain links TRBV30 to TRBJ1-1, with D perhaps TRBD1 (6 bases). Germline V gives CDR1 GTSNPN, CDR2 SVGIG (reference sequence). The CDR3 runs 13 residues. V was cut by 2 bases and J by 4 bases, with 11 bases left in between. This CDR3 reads CAWSWGGGTEAFF. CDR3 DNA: TGTGCCTGGAGTTGGGGGGGCGGCACTGAAGCTTTCTTT. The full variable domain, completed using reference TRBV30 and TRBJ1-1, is SQTIHQWPATLVQPVGSPLSLECTVEGTSNPNLYWYRQAAGRGLQLLFYSVGIGQISSEVPQNLSASRPQDRQFILSSKKLLLSDSGFYLCAWSWGGGTEAFFGQGTRLTVV.

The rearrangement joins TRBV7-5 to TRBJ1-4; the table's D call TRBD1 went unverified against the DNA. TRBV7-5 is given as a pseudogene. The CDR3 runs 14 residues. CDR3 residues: CARSTETGAYKLFF. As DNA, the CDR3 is TGTGCCAGAAGCACAGAAACAGGGGCGTATAAACTGTTTTTT.

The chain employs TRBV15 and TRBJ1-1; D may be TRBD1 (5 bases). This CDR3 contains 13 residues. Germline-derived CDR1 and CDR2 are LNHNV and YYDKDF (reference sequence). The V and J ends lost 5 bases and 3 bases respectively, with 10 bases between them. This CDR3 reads CATSGGGYTEAFF. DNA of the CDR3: TGTGCCACCAGCGGCGGGGGGTACACTGAAGCTTTCTTT.

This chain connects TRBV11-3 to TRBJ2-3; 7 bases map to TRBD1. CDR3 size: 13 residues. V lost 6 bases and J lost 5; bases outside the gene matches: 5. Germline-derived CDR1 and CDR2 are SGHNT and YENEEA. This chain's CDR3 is CASRARQGDTQYF. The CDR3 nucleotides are TGTGCCAGCAGAGCGAGACAGGGAGATACGCAGTATTTT.

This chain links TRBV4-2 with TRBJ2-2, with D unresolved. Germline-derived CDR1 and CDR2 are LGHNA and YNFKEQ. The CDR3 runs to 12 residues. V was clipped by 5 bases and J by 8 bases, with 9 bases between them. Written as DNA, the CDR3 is TGTGCCAGCAGCACCCCGCGGGGGGAGCTGTTTTTT. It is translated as CASSTPRGELFF.

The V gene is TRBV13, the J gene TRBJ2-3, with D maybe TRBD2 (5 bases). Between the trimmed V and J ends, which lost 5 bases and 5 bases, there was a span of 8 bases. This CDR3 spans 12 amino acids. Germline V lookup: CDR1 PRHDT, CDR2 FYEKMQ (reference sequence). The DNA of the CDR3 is TGTGCCAGCAGCGCGGGCGGAGATACGCAGTATTTT. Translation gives CASSAGGDTQYF.

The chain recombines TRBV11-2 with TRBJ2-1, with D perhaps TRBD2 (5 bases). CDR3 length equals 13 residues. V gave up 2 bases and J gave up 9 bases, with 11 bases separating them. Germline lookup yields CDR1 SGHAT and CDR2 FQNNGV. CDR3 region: CASSLNSVGEQFF. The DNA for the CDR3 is TGTGCCAGCAGCTTAAATAGCGTGGGTGAGCAGTTCTTC.

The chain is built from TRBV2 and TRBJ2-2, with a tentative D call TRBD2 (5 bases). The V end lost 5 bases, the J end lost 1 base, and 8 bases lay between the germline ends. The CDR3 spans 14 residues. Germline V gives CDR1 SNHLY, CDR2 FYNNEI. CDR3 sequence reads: CASSYGVNTGELFF. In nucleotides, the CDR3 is TGTGCCAGCAGTTACGGGGTGAACACCGGGGAGCTGTTTTTT.

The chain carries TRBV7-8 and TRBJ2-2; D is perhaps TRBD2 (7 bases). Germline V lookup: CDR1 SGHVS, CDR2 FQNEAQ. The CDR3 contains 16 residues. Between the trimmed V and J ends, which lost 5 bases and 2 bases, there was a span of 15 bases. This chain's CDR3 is CASSPLGGRNTGELFF. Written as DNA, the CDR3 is TGTGCCAGCAGCCCGCTCGGGGGGCGAAACACCGGGGAGCTGTTTTTT.

CDR3 sequence: CAWSPGPEARNYGYTF. The CDR3 DNA reads as TGTGCCTGGAGCCCCGGCCCCGAGGCGCGGAACTATGGCTACACCTTC. The V and J genes are TRBV30 and TRBJ1-2; no definite D call. V lost 3 bases to trimming and J lost 2 bases, with 19 bases between them. Germline values: CDR1 GTSNPN, CDR2 SVGIG (reference sequence). CDR3 length equals 16 residues.

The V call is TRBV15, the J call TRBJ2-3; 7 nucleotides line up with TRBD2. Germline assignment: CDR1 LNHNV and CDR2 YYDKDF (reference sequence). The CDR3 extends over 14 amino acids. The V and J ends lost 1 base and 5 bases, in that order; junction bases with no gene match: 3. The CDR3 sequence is CATSRGREGDTQYF. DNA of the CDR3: TGTGCCACCAGCAGAGGCAGGGAGGGAGATACGCAGTATTTT.

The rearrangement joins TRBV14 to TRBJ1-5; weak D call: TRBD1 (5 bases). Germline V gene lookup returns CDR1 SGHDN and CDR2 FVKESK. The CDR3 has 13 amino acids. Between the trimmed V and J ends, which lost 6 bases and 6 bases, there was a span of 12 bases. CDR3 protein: CASSRGRSQPQHF. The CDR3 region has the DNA TGTGCCAGCAGTCGGGGGAGGAGTCAGCCCCAGCATTTT.

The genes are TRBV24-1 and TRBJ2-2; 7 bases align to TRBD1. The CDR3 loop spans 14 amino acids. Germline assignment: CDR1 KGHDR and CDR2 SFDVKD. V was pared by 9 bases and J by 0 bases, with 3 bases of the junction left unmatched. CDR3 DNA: TGTGCCACCGGCCAGGGGGCGAACACCGGGGAGCTGTTTTTT. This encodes CATGQGANTGELFF.

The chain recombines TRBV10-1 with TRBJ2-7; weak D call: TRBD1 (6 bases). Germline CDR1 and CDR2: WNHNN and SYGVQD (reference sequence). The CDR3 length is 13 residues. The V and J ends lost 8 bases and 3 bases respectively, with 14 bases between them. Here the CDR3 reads CASPKGVGYEQYF. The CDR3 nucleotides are TGCGCCAGCCCCAAGGGGGTAGGCTACGAGCAGTACTTC.

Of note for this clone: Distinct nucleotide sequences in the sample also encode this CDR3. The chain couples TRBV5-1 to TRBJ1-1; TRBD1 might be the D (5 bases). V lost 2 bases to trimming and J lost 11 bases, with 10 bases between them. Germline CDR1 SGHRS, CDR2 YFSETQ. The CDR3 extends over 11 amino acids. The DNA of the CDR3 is TGCGCCAGCAGCTTAGGAGGGGAGGCTTTCTTT. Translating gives CASSLGGEAFF.

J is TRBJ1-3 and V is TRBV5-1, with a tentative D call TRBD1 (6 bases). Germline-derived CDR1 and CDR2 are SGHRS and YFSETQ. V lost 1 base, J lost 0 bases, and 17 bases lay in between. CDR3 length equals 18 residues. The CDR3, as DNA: TGCGCCAGCAGCTTGACCTACAGGGCTGGGGGCTCTGGAAACACCATATATTTT. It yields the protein CASSLTYRAGGSGNTIYF.